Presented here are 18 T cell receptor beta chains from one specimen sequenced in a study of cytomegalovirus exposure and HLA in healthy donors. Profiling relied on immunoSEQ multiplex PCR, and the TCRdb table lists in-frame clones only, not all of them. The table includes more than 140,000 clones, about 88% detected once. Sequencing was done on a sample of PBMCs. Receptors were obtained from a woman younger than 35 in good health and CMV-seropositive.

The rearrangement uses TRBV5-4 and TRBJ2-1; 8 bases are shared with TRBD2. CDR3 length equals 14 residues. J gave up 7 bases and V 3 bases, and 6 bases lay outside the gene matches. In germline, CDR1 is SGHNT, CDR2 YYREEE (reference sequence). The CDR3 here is CASSSPGLVNEQFF. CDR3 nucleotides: TGTGCCAGCAGCTCCCCGGGACTAGTAAATGAGCAGTTCTTC. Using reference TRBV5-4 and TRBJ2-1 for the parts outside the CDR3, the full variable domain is ETGVTQSPTHLIKTRGQQVTLRCSSQSGHNTVSWYQQALGQGPQFIFQYYREEENGRGNFPPRFSGLQFPNYSSELNVNALELDDSALYLCASSSPGLVNEQFFGPGTRLTVL.

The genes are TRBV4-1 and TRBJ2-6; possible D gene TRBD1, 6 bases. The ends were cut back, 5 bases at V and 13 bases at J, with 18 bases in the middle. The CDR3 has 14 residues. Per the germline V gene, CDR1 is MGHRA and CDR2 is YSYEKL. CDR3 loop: CASSSTGTKGVLTF. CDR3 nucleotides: TGCGCCAGCAGCTCGACCGGGACAAAGGGTGTCCTGACTTTC.

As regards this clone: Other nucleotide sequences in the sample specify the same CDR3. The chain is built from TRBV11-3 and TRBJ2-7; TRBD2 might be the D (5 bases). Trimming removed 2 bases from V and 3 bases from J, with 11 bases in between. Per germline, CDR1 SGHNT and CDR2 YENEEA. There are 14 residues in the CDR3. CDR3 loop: CASSLSPSSYEQYF. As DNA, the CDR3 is TGTGCCAGCAGCTTATCGCCTAGCAGCTACGAGCAGTACTTC. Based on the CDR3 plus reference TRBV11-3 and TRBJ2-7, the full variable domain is EAGVVQSPRYKIIEKKQPVAFWCNPISGHNTLYWYLQNLGQGPELLIRYENEEAVDDSQLPKDRFSAERLKGVDSTLKIQPAELGDSAVYLCASSLSPSSYEQYFGPGTRLTVT.

The CDR3 DNA sequence: TGCGCCAGCAGCTTGGCTAGCGGGTTCTTTTTAGATACGCAGTATTTT. Protein product: CASSLASGFFLDTQYF. The chain couples TRBV5-1 to TRBJ2-3, with 8 bases aligning to TRBD2. Germline lookup yields CDR1 SGHRS and CDR2 YFSETQ. The V segment lost 0 bases and the J segment 5 bases; nucleotides outside the gene matches: 8. The CDR3 runs 16 residues.

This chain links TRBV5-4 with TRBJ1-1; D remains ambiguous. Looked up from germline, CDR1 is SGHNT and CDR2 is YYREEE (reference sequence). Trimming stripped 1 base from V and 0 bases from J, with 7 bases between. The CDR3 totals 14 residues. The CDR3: CASSLPGLNTEAFF. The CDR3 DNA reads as TGTGCCAGCAGCTTGCCCGGGTTGAACACTGAAGCTTTCTTT.

The CDR3 coding sequence is TGTGCCAGCAGTTACGACAGGGGGCAAACCTACGAGCAGTACTTC. Amino acids: CASSYDRGQTYEQYF. The V call is TRBV6-5, the J call TRBJ2-7; TRBD1 matches at 10 bases. The germline CDR1 and CDR2 sequences are MNHEY and SVGAGI. The J segment lost 2 bases and the V segment lost 2 bases, leaving 3 bases of the junction unmatched. The CDR3 has 15 amino acids.

The CDR3 loop is CASSLDRLEYGYTF. For the CDR3, the DNA is TGTGCCAGCAGCTTGGATCGCCTGGAGTATGGCTACACCTTC. The J gene is TRBJ1-2, the V gene TRBV5-6, with no clear D. Trimming removed 0 bases at V and 5 bases at J, with 11 bases between. Per germline, CDR1 SGHDT and CDR2 YYEEEE. The length of the CDR3 is 14 residues.

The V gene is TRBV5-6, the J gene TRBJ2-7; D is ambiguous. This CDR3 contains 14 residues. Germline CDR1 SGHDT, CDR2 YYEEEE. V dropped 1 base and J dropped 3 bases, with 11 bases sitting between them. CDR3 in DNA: TGTGCCAGCAGCTTGCACAGCTCAGTCTACGAGCAGTACTTC. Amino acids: CASSLHSSVYEQYF.

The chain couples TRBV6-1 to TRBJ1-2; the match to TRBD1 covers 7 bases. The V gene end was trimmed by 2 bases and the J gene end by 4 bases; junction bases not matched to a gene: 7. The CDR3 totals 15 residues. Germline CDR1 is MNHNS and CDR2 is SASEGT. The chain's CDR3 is CASSEYRDRLYGYTF. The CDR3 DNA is TGTGCCAGCAGTGAATACCGGGACAGACTCTATGGCTACACCTTC.

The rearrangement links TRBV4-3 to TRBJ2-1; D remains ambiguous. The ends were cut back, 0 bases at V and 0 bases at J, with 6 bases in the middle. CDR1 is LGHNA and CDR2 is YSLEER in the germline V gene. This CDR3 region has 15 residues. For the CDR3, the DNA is TGCGCCAGCAGCCAAGATAGGAGCTCCTACAATGAGCAGTTCTTC. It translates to CASSQDRSSYNEQFF.

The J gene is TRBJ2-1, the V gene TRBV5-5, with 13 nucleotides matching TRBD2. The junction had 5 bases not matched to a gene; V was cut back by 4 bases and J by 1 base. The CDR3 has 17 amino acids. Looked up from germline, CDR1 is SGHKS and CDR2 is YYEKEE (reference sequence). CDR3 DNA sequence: TGTGCCAGCAGCCCGGGACTAGCGGGAACATCCTACAATGAGCAGTTCTTC. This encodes CASSPGLAGTSYNEQFF.

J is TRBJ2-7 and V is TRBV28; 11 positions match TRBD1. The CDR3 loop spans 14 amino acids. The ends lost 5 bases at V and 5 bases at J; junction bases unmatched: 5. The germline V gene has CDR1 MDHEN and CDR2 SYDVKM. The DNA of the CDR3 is TGTGCCAGCAGTGACCCGGACAGGGGGCACGAGCAGTACTTC. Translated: CASSDPDRGHEQYF.

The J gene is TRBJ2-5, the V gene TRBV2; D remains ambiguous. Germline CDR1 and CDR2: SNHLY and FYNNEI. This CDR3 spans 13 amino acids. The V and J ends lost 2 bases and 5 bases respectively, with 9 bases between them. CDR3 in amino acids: CASSEFLRETQYF. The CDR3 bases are TGTGCCAGCAGTGAATTCCTTCGGGAGACCCAGTACTTC.

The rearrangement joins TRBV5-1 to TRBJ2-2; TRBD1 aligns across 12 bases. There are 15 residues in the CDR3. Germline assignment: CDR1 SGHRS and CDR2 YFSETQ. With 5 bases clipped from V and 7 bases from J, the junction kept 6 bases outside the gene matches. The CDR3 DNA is TGCGCCAGCAGAACCGGGACAGGGGGCATCGGGGAGCTGTTTTTT. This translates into CASRTGTGGIGELFF.

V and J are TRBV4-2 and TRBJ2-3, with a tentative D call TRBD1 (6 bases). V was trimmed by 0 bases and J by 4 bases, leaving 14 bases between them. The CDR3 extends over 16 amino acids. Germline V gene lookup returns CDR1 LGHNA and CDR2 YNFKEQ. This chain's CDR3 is CASSQDTGLGSDTQYF. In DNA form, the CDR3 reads TGTGCCAGCAGCCAAGATACAGGGCTAGGGTCAGATACGCAGTATTTT.

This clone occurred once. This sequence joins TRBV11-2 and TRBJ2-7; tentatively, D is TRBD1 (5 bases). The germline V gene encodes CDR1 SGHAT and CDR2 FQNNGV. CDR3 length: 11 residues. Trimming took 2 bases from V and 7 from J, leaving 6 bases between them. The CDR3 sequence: CASSLSGEQYF. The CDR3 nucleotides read TGTGCCAGCAGCTTATCAGGGGAGCAGTACTTC.

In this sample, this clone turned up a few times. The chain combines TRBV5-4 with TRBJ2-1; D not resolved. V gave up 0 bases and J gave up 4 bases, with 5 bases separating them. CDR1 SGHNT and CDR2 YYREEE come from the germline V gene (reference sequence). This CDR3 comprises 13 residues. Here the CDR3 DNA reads TGTGCCAGCAGCTTGGGCCAGTACAATGAGCAGTTCTTC. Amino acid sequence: CASSLGQYNEQFF.

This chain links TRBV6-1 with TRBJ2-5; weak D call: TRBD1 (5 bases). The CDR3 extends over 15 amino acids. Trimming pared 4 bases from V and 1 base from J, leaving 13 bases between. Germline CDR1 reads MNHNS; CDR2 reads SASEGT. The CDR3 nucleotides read TGTGCCAGCAGTGGGGGCCCTGGGGCCCAAGAGACCCAGTACTTC. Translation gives CASSGGPGAQETQYF.